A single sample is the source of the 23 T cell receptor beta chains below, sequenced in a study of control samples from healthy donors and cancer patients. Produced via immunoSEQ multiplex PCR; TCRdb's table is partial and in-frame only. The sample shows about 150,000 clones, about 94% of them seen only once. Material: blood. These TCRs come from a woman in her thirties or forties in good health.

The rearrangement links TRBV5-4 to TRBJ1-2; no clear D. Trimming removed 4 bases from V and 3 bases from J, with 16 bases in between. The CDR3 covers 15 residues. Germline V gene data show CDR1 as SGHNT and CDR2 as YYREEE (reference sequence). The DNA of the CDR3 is TGTGCCAGCAGCCCTGGACCTCCCTTGGACTATGGCTACACCTTC. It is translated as CASSPGPPLDYGYTF.

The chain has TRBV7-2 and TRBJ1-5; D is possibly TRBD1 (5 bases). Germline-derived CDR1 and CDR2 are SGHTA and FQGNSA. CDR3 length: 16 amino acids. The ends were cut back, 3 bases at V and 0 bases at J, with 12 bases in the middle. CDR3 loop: CASSFYGTGSNQPQHF. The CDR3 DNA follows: TGTGCCAGCAGCTTCTATGGGACGGGTAGCAATCAGCCCCAGCATTTT.

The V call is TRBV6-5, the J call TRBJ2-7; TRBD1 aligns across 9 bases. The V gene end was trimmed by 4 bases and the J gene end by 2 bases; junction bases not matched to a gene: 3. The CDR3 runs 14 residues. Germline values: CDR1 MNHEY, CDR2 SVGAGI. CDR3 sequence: CASSLGQGPYEQYF. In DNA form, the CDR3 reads TGTGCCAGCAGTTTGGGACAGGGCCCCTACGAGCAGTACTTC.

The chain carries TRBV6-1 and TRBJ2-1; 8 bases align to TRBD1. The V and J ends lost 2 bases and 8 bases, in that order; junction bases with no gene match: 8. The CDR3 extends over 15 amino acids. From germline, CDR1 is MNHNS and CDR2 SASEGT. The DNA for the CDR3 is TGTGCCAGCAGTGAATCCGGGACAGGTCGGTATGAGCAGTTCTTC. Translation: CASSESGTGRYEQFF.

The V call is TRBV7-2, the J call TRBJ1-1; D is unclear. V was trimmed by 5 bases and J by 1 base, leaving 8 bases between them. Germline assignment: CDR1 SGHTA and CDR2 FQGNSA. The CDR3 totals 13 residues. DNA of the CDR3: TGTGCCAGCAGCCCCGACCAGAACACTGAAGCTTTCTTT. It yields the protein CASSPDQNTEAFF.

In DNA, the CDR3 is TGCGCCAGCAGGCGGCTAGCGCCAACTTACAATGAGCAGTTCTTC. It specifies CASRRLAPTYNEQFF. The gene calls are TRBV5-1 and TRBJ2-1; D may be TRBD2 (6 bases). Germline V gives CDR1 SGHRS, CDR2 YFSETQ. The CDR3 is made up of 15 amino acids. Trimming removed 5 bases from V and 4 bases from J, with 16 bases in between.

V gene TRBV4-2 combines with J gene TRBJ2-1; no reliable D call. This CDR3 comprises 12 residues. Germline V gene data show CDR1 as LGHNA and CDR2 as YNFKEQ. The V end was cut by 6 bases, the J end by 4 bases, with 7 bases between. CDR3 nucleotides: TGTGCCAGCAGTGGCGCTTACAATGAGCAGTTCTTC. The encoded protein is CASSGAYNEQFF.

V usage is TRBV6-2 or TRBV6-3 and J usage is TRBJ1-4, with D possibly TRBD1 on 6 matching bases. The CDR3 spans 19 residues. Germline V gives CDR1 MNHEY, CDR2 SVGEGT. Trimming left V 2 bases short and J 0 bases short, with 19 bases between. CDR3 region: CASSYPLQGKGATNEKLFF. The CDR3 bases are TGTGCCAGCAGTTACCCTTTGCAGGGTAAGGGGGCAACTAATGAAAAACTGTTTTTT.

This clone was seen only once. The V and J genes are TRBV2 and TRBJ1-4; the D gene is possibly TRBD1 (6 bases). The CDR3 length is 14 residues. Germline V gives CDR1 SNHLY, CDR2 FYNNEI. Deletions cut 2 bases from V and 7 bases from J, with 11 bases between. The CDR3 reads CASSERGTSEKLFF. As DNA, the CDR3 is TGTGCCAGCAGTGAAAGGGGGACCAGTGAAAAACTGTTTTTT.

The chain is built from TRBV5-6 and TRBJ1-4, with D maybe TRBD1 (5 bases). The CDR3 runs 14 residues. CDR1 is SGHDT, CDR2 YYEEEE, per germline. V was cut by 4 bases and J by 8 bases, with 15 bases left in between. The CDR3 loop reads CASSMYQGREKLFF. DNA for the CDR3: TGTGCCAGCAGCATGTATCAGGGCAGAGAAAAACTGTTTTTT. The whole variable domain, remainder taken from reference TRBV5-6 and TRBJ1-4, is DAGVTQSPTHLIKTRGQQVTLRCSPKSGHDTVSWYQQALGQGPQFIFQYYEEEERQRGNFPDRFSGHQFPNYSSELNVNALLLGDSALYLCASSMYQGREKLFFGSGTQLSVL.

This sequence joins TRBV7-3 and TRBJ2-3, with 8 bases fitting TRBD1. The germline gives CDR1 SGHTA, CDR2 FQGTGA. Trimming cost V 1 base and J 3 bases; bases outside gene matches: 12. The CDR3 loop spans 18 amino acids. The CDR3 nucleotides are TGTGCCAGCAGCTTAAACCCGCCGACAGGGGTGGGAACAGATACGCAGTATTTT. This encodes CASSLNPPTGVGTDTQYF.

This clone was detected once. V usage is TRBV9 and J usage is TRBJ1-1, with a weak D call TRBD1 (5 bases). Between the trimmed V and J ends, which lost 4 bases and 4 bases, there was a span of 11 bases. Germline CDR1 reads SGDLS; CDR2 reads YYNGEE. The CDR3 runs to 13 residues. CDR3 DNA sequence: TGTGCCAGCAGCCGTTGGGGCGGCACTGAAGCTTTCTTT. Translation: CASSRWGGTEAFF.

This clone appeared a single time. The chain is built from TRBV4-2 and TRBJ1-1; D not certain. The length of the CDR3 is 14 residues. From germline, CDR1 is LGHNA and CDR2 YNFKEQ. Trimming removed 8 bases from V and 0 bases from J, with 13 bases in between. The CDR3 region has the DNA TGTGCCAGCTCAGTCCCCAGAATGAACACTGAAGCTTTCTTT. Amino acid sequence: CASSVPRMNTEAFF.

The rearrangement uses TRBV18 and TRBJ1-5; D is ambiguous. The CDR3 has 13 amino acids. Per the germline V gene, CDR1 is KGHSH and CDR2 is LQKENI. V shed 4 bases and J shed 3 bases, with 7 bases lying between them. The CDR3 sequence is CASSQGYNQPQHF. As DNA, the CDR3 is TGTGCCAGCTCACAGGGTTACAATCAGCCCCAGCATTTT.

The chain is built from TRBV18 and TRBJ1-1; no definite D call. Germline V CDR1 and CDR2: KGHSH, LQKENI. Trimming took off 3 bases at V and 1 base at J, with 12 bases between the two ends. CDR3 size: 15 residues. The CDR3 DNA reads TGTGCCAGCTCACCCCCGATTCGTAGGAACACTGAAGCTTTCTTT. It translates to CASSPPIRRNTEAFF.

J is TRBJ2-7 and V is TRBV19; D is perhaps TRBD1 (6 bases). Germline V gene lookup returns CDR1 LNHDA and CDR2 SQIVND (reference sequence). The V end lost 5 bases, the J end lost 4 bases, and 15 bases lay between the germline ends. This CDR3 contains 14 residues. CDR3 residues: CASSSLGTLYEQYF. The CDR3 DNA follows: TGTGCCAGTAGTTCGCTAGGGACACTATACGAGCAGTACTTC.

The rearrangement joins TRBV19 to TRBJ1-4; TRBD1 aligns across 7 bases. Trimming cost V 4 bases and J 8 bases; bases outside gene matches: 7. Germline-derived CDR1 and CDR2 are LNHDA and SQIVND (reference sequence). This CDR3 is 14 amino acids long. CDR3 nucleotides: TGTGCCAGTAGTACGACAGGGCGAGGAGAAAAACTGTTTTTT. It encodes CASSTTGRGEKLFF. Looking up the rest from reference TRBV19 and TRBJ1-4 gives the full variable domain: DGGITQSPKYLFRKEGQNVTLSCEQNLNHDAMYWYRQDPGQGLRLIYYSQIVNDFQKGDIAEGYSVSREKKESFPLTVTSAQKNPTAFYLCASSTTGRGEKLFFGSGTQLSVL.

CDR3 nucleotide sequence: TGTGCCAGCAGTTTATTGGGACAGGGGGCGCATAGCGAGACCCAGTACTTC. This gives the protein CASSLLGQGAHSETQYF. The chain links TRBV27 to TRBJ2-5, with 12 bases that match TRBD1. The V gene's germline CDR1 is MNHEY and CDR2 SMNVEV (reference sequence). J gave up 5 bases and V 1 base, and 8 bases lay outside the gene matches. CDR3 length: 17 residues.

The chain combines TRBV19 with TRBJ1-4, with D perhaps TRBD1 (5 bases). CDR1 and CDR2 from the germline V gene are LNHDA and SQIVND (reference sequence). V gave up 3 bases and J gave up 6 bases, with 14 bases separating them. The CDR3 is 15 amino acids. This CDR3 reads CASSIGGTSHEKLFF. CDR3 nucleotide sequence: TGTGCCAGTAGTATCGGGGGGACTTCCCATGAAAAACTGTTTTTT.

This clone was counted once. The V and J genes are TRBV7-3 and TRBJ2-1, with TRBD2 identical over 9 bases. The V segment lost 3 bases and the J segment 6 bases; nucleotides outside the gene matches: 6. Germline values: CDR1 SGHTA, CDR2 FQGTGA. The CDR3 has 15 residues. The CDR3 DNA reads TGTGCCAGCAGCTTTGCGCTAGCGGGGAGCAATGAGCAGTTCTTC. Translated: CASSFALAGSNEQFF.

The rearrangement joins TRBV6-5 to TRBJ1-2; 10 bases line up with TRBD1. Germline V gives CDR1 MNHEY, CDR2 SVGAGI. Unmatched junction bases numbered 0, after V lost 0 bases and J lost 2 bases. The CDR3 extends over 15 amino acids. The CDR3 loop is CASSYSGQGNYGYTF. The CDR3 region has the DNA TGTGCCAGCAGTTACTCGGGACAGGGGAACTATGGCTACACCTTC.

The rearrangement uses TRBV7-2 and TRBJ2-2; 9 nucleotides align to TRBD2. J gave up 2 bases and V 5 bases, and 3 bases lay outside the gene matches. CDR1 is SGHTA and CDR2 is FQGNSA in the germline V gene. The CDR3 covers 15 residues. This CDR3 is CASSRGGANTGELFF. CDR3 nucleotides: TGTGCCAGCAGCCGCGGGGGGGCCAACACCGGGGAGCTGTTTTTT. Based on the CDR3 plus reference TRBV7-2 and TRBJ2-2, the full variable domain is GAGVSQSPSNKVTEKGKDVELRCDPISGHTALYWYRQSLGQGLEFLIYFQGNSAPDKSGLPSDRFSAERTGGSVSTLTIQRTQQEDSAVYLCASSRGGANTGELFFGEGSRLTVL.

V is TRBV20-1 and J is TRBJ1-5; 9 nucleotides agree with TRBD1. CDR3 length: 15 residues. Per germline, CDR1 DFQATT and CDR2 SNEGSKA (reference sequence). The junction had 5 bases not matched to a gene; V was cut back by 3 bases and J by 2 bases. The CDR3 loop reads CSASVRTGGNQPQHF. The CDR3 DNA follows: TGCAGTGCTAGTGTTAGGACAGGGGGCAATCAGCCCCAGCATTTT.